Listed below are T cell receptor beta chains from one sample, sequenced in a study of T cell changes during pregnancy in multiple sclerosis. Sequencing was performed with immunoSEQ multiplex PCR; in TCRdb, only in-frame clones are kept and a portion is missing. The sample has about 110,000 clones, around 90% seen once. The source material was peripheral blood, sampled after pregnancy. The receptors derive from a female donor with multiple sclerosis, enrolled in a pregnancy study. Both conserved end residues are part of each CDR3. D genes are given only for firm matches. For some rows the clone size is stated as once, few or many, or as a class when expanded; others skip it.

size: .; D: TRBD1; V: TRBV5-5; J: TRBJ1-5; DNA: TGTGCCAGCAGCCTCGTCGACCTGGACAGGCCTGGCGCTTTCCAGCCCCAGCATTTT; CDR3: CASSLVDLDRPGAFQPQHF
size: .; D: TRBD2; V: TRBV28; J: TRBJ2-3; DNA: TGTGCCAGCAGTTTGGGGGGAGGGTTCCGGGATACGCAGTATTTT; CDR3: CASSLGGGFRDTQYF
size: .; D: .; V: TRBV7-2; J: TRBJ1-2; DNA: TGTGCCAGCAGCTTAGGTTCGTACTATGGCTACACCTTC; CDR3: CASSLGSYYGYTF
size: .; D: TRBD1; V: TRBV19; J: TRBJ1-3; DNA: TGTGCCAGTAGTATTTTCTCGACAGGGTTCGGAAACACCATATATTTT; CDR3: CASSIFSTGFGNTIYF
size: .; D: .; V: TRBV7-5; J: TRBJ2-7; DNA: TGTGCCAGCAGCCCGGACAGTTCCTACGAGCAGTACTTC; CDR3: CASSPDSSYEQYF
size: .; D: TRBD2; V: TRBV19; J: TRBJ2-7; DNA: TGTGCCAGTAGTAGTGCCGCTAGCGGGTCCTACGAGCAGTACTTC; CDR3: CASSSAASGSYEQYF
size: .; D: .; V: TRBV4-2; J: TRBJ2-1; DNA: TGTGCCAGCAGCCGTACTAGTGGGGACAATGAGCAGTTCTTC; CDR3: CASSRTSGDNEQFF
size: once; D: .; V: TRBV6-1; J: TRBJ2-7; DNA: TGTGCCAGCAAGACCAGCGGGGACACCTACGAGCAGTACTTC; CDR3: CASKTSGDTYEQYF
size: once; D: TRBD2; V: TRBV2; J: TRBJ2-5; DNA: TGTGCCAGCAGGGAGGGACTATCGACCGAGACCCAGTACTTC; CDR3: CASREGLSTETQYF
size: .; D: .; V: TRBV5-1; J: TRBJ2-2; DNA: TGCGCCAGCAGCTTGGGTCCCCCTGGCTTCGGGTCCGGGGAGCTGTTTTTT; CDR3: CASSLGPPGFGSGELFF
size: .; D: .; V: TRBV30; J: TRBJ1-4; DNA: TGTGCTCTCCAGGGGCAGTCTTTTAATGAAAAACTGTTTTTT; CDR3: CALQGQSFNEKLFF
size: .; D: .; V: TRBV30; J: TRBJ2-7; DNA: TGTGCCTGGAGTGTGCAGGGTCCCCCCTACGAGCAGTACTTC; CDR3: CAWSVQGPPYEQYF
size: .; D: .; V: TRBV5-1; J: TRBJ2-5; DNA: TGCGCCAGCAGCTACAGTCCCCTACAGGGAAGAGCGGAGACCCAGTACTTC; CDR3: CASSYSPLQGRAETQYF